The 14 T cell receptor beta chains reported below all come from one sample, sequenced in a study of CD8+CD57+ T cells in acquired aplastic anemia. Patients chosen for sequencing had CD8+CD57+ cells that had expanded, as shown by flow cytometry. Genomic DNA templated the TCR beta VDJ and CDR3 profiling. From the reads, TCRdb called clonotypes with MiXCR, one entry per CDR3 protein. The sample carries fewer than 300,000 distinct CDR3 sequences, around 82% recorded once. Sequences were obtained from sorted CD4+, CD8+, or CD8+CD57+ T cells (not recorded which) from PBMCs. These receptors all come from a human donor with aplastic anemia.

The rearrangement links TRBV7-9 to TRBJ2-3; weak D call: TRBD2 (6 bases). CDR1 SEHNR and CDR2 FQNEAQ come from the germline V gene (reference sequence). With 0 bases removed from V and 13 bases from J, the gap between germline ends came to 17 bases. The CDR3 runs 14 residues. The CDR3 nucleotides are TGTGCCAGCAGCTTAGCGGGAGGTCCCGAGAGCGAGTATTTT. It encodes CASSLAGGPESEYF.

The chain uses TRBV20-1 and TRBJ2-3, with TRBD1 matching 7 bases. Germline-derived CDR1 and CDR2 are DFQATT and SNEGSKA (reference sequence). The junction had 3 bases not matched to a gene; V was cut back by 0 bases and J by 0 bases. This CDR3 has 15 amino acids. CDR3 sequence (DNA): TGCAGTGCTAGAGAAACAGGGGTTAGCACAGATACGCAGTATTTT. It is translated as CSARETGVSTDTQYF.

The chain joins TRBV7-9 to TRBJ2-3; D not certain. This CDR3 comprises 13 residues. The V gene's germline CDR1 is SEHNR and CDR2 FQNEAQ (reference sequence). Trimming shortened V by 1 base and J by 14 bases, and 16 bases separated the two germline ends. The CDR3 loop reads CASSLEGTEKTYF. CDR3 coding DNA: TGTGCCAGCAGCTTAGAGGGCACAGAGAAGACGTATTTT.

On this clonotype itself: Sequence at one end of the junction differs from germline and may be a read error. The chain employs TRBV7-3 and TRBJ1-2; D ambiguous. The CDR3 extends over 13 amino acids. CDR1 is SGHTA and CDR2 is FQGTGA in the germline V gene. The CDR3 loop is CASSQRLEGAYTF. The CDR3 region has the DNA TGCGCCAGCAGCCAACGCCTAGAAGGTGCCTACACCTTC.

Worth noting for this clonotype: The germline gene is not matched at one end of the junction; a read error may be the cause. The J gene is TRBJ2-1, the V gene TRBV7-9, with 9 bases that match TRBD2. The germline V gene has CDR1 SEHNR and CDR2 FQNEAQ (reference sequence). CDR3 size: 13 residues. CDR3 DNA sequence: TGTGCCAGCAGCTATCAAAGAAGCGGGGGGCGGGTCTTC. Residues: CASSYQRSGGRVF.

The chain joins TRBV2 to TRBJ2-2, with TRBD1 matching 7 bases. Germline trimming cut 8 bases from V and 11 bases from J; bases unmatched to any gene: 11. Germline V CDR1 and CDR2: SNHLY, FYNNEI. This CDR3 contains 13 residues. Here the CDR3 DNA reads TGTGCCAGCGGGGAAGGGGGCACAGGTGAGCTGTTTTTT. Its translation is CASGEGGTGELFF.

This clonotype was detected a few times. A junction boundary mismatches the germline segment, possibly from a read error. This chain links TRBV7-8 with TRBJ1-2; D is unresolved. Germline V gene sequence: CDR1 SGHVS, CDR2 FQNEAQ. The CDR3 is made up of 16 amino acids. CDR3 coding DNA: TGTGCCAGCAGCTTAGCGGGAGGTCCCGATACGTATGGTTACACCTTC. It specifies CASSLAGGPDTYGYTF.

This chain uses TRBV20-1 with TRBJ2-1; a possible D gene is TRBD2 (5 bases). CDR1 is DFQATT, CDR2 SNEGSKA, per germline (reference sequence). The CDR3 runs 15 residues. V lost 0 bases to trimming and J lost 5 bases, with 14 bases between them. CDR3: CSARDRDKEDNEQFF. In DNA, the CDR3 is TGCAGTGCTAGAGACAGAGACAAGGAGGACAATGAGCAGTTCTTC.

Worth noting for this clonotype: One base away lies a much larger clone, so this may be a sequencing read error. The V and J genes are TRBV11-3 and TRBJ2-1; D is uncertain. The length of the CDR3 is 13 residues. V lost 0 bases and J lost 8, with 8 bases in between. Germline V CDR1 and CDR2: SGHNT, YENEEA. The CDR3 is CASSLDLIDEQFF. The CDR3 region has the DNA TGTGCCAGCAGCTTAGATCTGATAGATGAGCAGTTCTTC.

To note about this clonotype: This is likely a read error, given that the CDR3 carries no conserved phenylalanine or tryptophan at its end. It is unclear where the CDR3 begins or ends on the DNA, so no DNA is shown, and the CDR3 is as TCRdb lists it. J is TRBJ1-5 and V is TRBV7-2. Per germline, CDR1 SGHTA and CDR2 FQGNSA. 13 amino acids form the CDR3, both terminal residues included. The CDR3 spells CASSLTATTPTHY.

In regard to this clonotype: This CDR3 fails to terminate in the conserved phenylalanine or tryptophan, so it likely reflects a read error. The DNA is omitted, as the CDR3 cannot be located on it reliably, and the CDR3 follows TCRdb's listing. The chain uses TRBV2 and TRBJ2-3; the D call TRBD2 from the table was never checked on the DNA. From germline, CDR1 is SNHLY and CDR2 FYNNEI. With termini counted, the CDR3 has 11 amino acids. The CDR3 spells CASSAGVREGY.

This clonotype was recorded a few times. The CDR3 here is CASGQYNEQFF. CDR3 nucleotides: TGTGCCAGCGGACAATACAATGAGCAGTTCTTC. The J gene is TRBJ2-1, the V gene TRBV14, with D maybe TRBD1 (5 bases). This CDR3 has 11 amino acids. The V and J ends lost 8 bases and 4 bases respectively, with 6 bases between them. Germline values: CDR1 SGHDN, CDR2 FVKESK.

A note on this clonotype: The junction shows a germline mismatch at one end, possibly a read error. The rearrangement joins TRBV7-9 to TRBJ2-3; D possibly corresponds to TRBD1 (6 bases). This CDR3 comprises 14 residues. Germline V CDR1 and CDR2: SEHNR, FQNEAQ (reference sequence). CDR3 sequence (DNA): TGTGCCAGCAGCTCAGCGGACAGTTCCCCAAGGGAGACTTTT. Its protein product is CASSSADSSPRETF.

CDR3 nucleotides: TGTGCCAGCAGCTTAGACCGGGGGGGTACCTACGAGCAGTACTTC. It translates to CASSLDRGGTYEQYF. V and J are TRBV7-8 and TRBJ2-7; 8 positions agree with TRBD2. The CDR3 is 15 amino acids. Trimming at V came to 1 base and at J to 2 bases, leaving 4 bases not matched to a gene. In germline, CDR1 is SGHVS, CDR2 FQNEAQ. The whole variable domain, remainder taken from reference TRBV7-8 and TRBJ2-7, is GAGVSQSPRYKVAKRGQDVALRCDPISGHVSLFWYQQALGQGPEFLTYFQNEAQLDKSGLPSDRFFAERPEGSVSTLKIQRTQQEDSAVYLCASSLDRGGTYEQYFGPGTRLTVT.